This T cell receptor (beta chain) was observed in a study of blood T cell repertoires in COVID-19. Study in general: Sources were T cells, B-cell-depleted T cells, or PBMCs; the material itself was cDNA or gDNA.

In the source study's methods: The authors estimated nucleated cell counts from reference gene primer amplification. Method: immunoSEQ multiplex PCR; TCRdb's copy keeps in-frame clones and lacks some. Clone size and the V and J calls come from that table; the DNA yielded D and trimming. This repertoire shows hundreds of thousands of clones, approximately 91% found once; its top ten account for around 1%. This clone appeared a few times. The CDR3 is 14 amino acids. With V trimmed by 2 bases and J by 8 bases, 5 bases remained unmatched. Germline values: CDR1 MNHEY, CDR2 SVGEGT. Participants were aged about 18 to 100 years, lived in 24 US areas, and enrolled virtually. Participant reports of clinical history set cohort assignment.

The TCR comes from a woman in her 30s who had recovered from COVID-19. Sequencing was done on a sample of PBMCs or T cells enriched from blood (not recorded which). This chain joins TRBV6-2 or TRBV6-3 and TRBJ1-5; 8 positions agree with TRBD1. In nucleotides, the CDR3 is TGTGCCAGCAGTTACAGACAGGGGTTGGAGCCCCAGCATTTT. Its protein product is CASSYRQGLEPQHF.